This T cell receptor beta chain emerged from a study of regulatory T cells in long-lasting Graves disease. Broader study findings: The number of shared public clonotypes was higher in persistent patients (under 3,000) than new patients (966).

iRepertoire HTBI primers and Arm-PCR of CDR3 regions built TCR beta libraries. One entry per CDR3 protein, called by TCRdb with MiXCR from the multiplex PCR reads. The sample holds about 470,000 distinct CDR3 sequences, around 21% seen once. Time point defined: persistent/refractory GD, antithyroid drugs over 5 years with positive TRAb. TCR sequences were obtained from RNA taken from PBMCs. Blood from the periphery, nine milliliters in all, was drawn into EDTA tubes. A word on this clonotype: The antigen remains undetermined.

The ends were cut back, 5 bases at V and 3 bases at J, with 11 bases in the middle. Germline V gene data show CDR1 as MDHEN and CDR2 as SYDVKM. This CDR3 region has 15 residues. This specimen was peripheral blood mononuclear cells (PBMCs), taken when the disease was refractory, from a patient treated with antithyroid drugs. The V call is TRBV28, the J call TRBJ2-6; D gene uncertain. The sequence was obtained from a female donor with Graves disease. Here the CDR3 reads CASSLPGVGANVLTF. The CDR3 DNA reads as TGTGCCAGCAGTCTCCCTGGGGTTGGGGCCAACGTCCTGACTTTC.